The 25 T cell receptor beta chains given below trace back to one sample, sequenced in a study of blood T cell dynamics during melanoma immunotherapy. This sample's time point: pre-treatment baseline. Sequencing used immunoSEQ multiplex PCR; TCRdb keeps in-frame clones, though not all of them. The sample lists about 24,000 clones, roughly 87% occurring once. Sequencing used blood, obtained from a patient treated with checkpoint blockade. Receptors were obtained from a human donor with melanoma.

This chain connects TRBV2 to TRBJ2-1, with a possible D match to TRBD2 (7 bases). With 7 bases removed from V and 3 bases from J, the gap between germline ends came to 19 bases. The germline gives CDR1 SNHLY, CDR2 FYNNEI. The CDR3 totals 16 residues. In DNA form, the CDR3 reads TGTGCCAGCACCCCCCCGGTGGGAGGGGGCTACAATGAGCAGTTCTTC. This gives the protein CASTPPVGGGYNEQFF.

The V call is TRBV5-1, the J call TRBJ2-1; the match to TRBD2 covers 8 bases. CDR1 is SGHRS and CDR2 is YFSETQ in the germline V gene. This CDR3 contains 13 residues. J was trimmed by 8 bases and V by 5 bases; bases with no gene match: 6. The CDR3, as DNA: TGCGCCAGCAGGATTTCGGGGGGGCATGAGCAGTTCTTC. This translates into CASRISGGHEQFF.

The gene calls are TRBV5-1 and TRBJ2-1; TRBD2 aligns across 12 bases. Germline assignment: CDR1 SGHRS and CDR2 YFSETQ. The CDR3 has 15 residues. With V trimmed by 3 bases and J by 6 bases, 4 bases remained unmatched. The chain's CDR3 is CASSSGLAGRNEQFF. In DNA, the CDR3 is TGCGCCAGCAGCTCCGGACTAGCGGGACGCAATGAGCAGTTCTTC.

This clone came up once. The chain is built from TRBV11-3 and TRBJ2-3; a possible D gene is TRBD1 (6 bases). Germline-derived CDR1 and CDR2 are SGHNT and YENEEA. Trimming removed 2 bases from V and 3 bases from J, with 6 bases in between. The CDR3 covers 13 residues. The CDR3 DNA sequence: TGTGCCAGCAGCTTACAGGGGACAGATACGCAGTATTTT. Translating it yields CASSLQGTDTQYF. The full variable domain, rest sourced from reference TRBV11-3 and TRBJ2-3, is EAGVVQSPRYKIIEKKQPVAFWCNPISGHNTLYWYLQNLGQGPELLIRYENEEAVDDSQLPKDRFSAERLKGVDSTLKIQPAELGDSAVYLCASSLQGTDTQYFGPGTRLTVL.

The chain joins TRBV28 to TRBJ1-1; TRBD1 agrees at 7 bases. The CDR3 totals 14 residues. Germline V gene lookup returns CDR1 MDHEN and CDR2 SYDVKM. The junction had 4 bases not matched to a gene; V was cut back by 6 bases and J by 0 bases. CDR3 residues: CASSRDRVNTEAFF. The CDR3 nucleotides read TGTGCCAGCAGCCGCGACAGGGTGAACACTGAAGCTTTCTTT.

The chain has TRBV2 and TRBJ1-2; 7 bases are a match to TRBD1. Per germline, CDR1 SNHLY and CDR2 FYNNEI. The CDR3 length is 13 residues. With V trimmed by 3 bases and J by 7 bases, 5 bases remained unmatched. The CDR3 bases are TGTGCCAGCAGTGAGAGGGGGCGCGGTGGCTACACCTTC. It yields the protein CASSERGRGGYTF.

The chain joins TRBV12-5 to TRBJ2-3, with TRBD2 identical over 9 bases. Trimming removed 2 bases from V and 0 bases from J; junction bases left unmatched: 0. Germline loops: CDR1 LGHNT, CDR2 FRNRAP. This CDR3 is built from 15 residues. CDR3 region: CASGLTSGSTDTQYF. The CDR3 DNA sequence: TGTGCTAGTGGTTTGACTAGCGGGAGCACAGATACGCAGTATTTT.

The chain has TRBV4-1 and TRBJ2-7; D may be TRBD2 (5 bases). The V and J ends lost 0 bases and 3 bases respectively, with 15 bases between them. Germline values: CDR1 MGHRA, CDR2 YSYEKL. This CDR3 spans 16 amino acids. The CDR3 here is CASSQELGLAGYEQYF. The CDR3 DNA sequence: TGCGCCAGCAGCCAAGAATTAGGGCTAGCCGGCTACGAGCAGTACTTC.

The rearrangement uses TRBV2 and TRBJ2-7; 10 nucleotides match TRBD2. The CDR3 is 15 amino acids. Trimming cost V 8 bases and J 0 bases; bases outside gene matches: 7. Germline V CDR1 and CDR2: SNHLY, FYNNEI. CDR3 in amino acids: CASEPGLAISYEQYF. The CDR3 DNA sequence: TGTGCCAGCGAACCGGGACTAGCGATCTCCTACGAGCAGTACTTC.

This clone has more than one count but fewer than ten. The chain is built from TRBV19 and TRBJ1-4; D remains unclear. Trimming left V 5 bases short and J 9 bases short, with 10 bases between. The CDR3 sequence is 12 residues long. CDR1 is LNHDA, CDR2 SQIVND, per germline (reference sequence). The CDR3 DNA reads as TGTGCCAGTAGTGGCAGGAATCAAAAACTGTTTTTT. Amino acid sequence: CASSGRNQKLFF.

The rearrangement links TRBV27 to TRBJ1-1; TRBD1 matches at 8 bases. Germline CDR1 is MNHEY and CDR2 is SMNVEV (reference sequence). Unmatched junction bases numbered 5, after V lost 5 bases and J lost 3 bases. The CDR3 covers 14 residues. CDR3 in DNA: TGTGCCAGCAGTAGCCGGGACAGGTACACTGAAGCTTTCTTT. This sequence encodes CASSSRDRYTEAFF.

The chain employs TRBV6-5 and TRBJ1-2; TRBD1 aligns across 7 bases. Trimming removed 2 bases from V and 7 bases from J; junction bases left unmatched: 10. The CDR3 extends over 15 amino acids. Per germline, CDR1 MNHEY and CDR2 SVGAGI. The DNA for the CDR3 is TGTGCCAGCAGTTACAAGCTCGGACAGGTCCCTGGCTACACCTTC. It is translated as CASSYKLGQVPGYTF.

The rearrangement uses TRBV2 and TRBJ2-3; 13 nucleotides agree with TRBD2. CDR3 length: 19 residues. Germline V gene sequence: CDR1 SNHLY, CDR2 FYNNEI. Trimming cost V 4 bases and J 0 bases; bases outside gene matches: 10. This CDR3 is CASSGPGLAGYASTDTQYF. Here the CDR3 DNA reads TGTGCCAGCAGTGGCCCGGGACTAGCGGGATACGCTAGCACAGATACGCAGTATTTT.

The V call is TRBV2, the J call TRBJ2-1, with 8 bases fitting TRBD2. Germline V gives CDR1 SNHLY, CDR2 FYNNEI. CDR3 size: 14 residues. After removal of 8 bases from V and 4 bases from J, the junction contained 7 bases not matched to a gene. CDR3 sequence: CASEEQRGYNEQFF. The CDR3 nucleotides are TGTGCCAGCGAGGAGCAGCGGGGGTACAATGAGCAGTTCTTC. Full variable domain (rest looked up from reference TRBV2 and TRBJ2-1): EPEVTQTPSHQVTQMGQEVILRCVPISNHLYFYWYRQILGQKVEFLVSFYNNEISEKSEIFDDQFSVERPDGSNFTLKIRSTKLEDSAMYFCASEEQRGYNEQFFGPGTRLTVL.

The chain has TRBV9 and TRBJ2-5; D not certain. The J call could be wrong; TRBJ2-7 is a better fit for the DNA end. CDR1 SGDLS and CDR2 YYNGEE come from the germline V gene. This CDR3 region has 11 residues. The CDR3 coding sequence is TGTGCCAGCAGCGATAACTACGAGCAGTACTTC. As protein: CASSDNYEQYF.

The CDR3 loop reads CATSNRFSSYNEQFF. CDR3 in DNA: TGTGCCACCAGCAACAGGTTCAGCTCCTACAATGAGCAGTTCTTC. V is TRBV15 and J is TRBJ2-1, with D possibly being TRBD1 (5 bases). This CDR3 is built from 15 residues. Germline-derived CDR1 and CDR2 are LNHNV and YYDKDF (reference sequence). V was trimmed by 4 bases and J by 0 bases, leaving 10 bases between them.

The V gene is TRBV5-1, the J gene TRBJ2-7; D is possibly TRBD2 (6 bases). In germline, CDR1 is SGHRS, CDR2 YFSETQ. This CDR3 spans 14 amino acids. The V end lost 4 bases, the J end lost 3 bases, and 14 bases lay between the germline ends. The CDR3 DNA sequence: TGCGCCAGCAGCGGTAGACTAGGGGACTACGAGCAGTACTTC. It translates to CASSGRLGDYEQYF.

V gene TRBV28 combines with J gene TRBJ2-7, with D unclear. V was clipped by 7 bases and J by 0 bases, with 10 bases between them. This CDR3 spans 13 amino acids. Per germline, CDR1 MDHEN and CDR2 SYDVKM. Written as DNA, the CDR3 is TGTGCCAGCAACAGACATAGCTCCTACGAGCAGTACTTC. Its protein product is CASNRHSSYEQYF.

The V and J genes are TRBV19 and TRBJ1-2, with D possibly matching TRBD1 (5 bases). The CDR3 has 13 residues. With 6 bases removed from V and 2 bases from J, the gap between germline ends came to 10 bases. Looked up from germline, CDR1 is LNHDA and CDR2 is SQIVND (reference sequence). The CDR3 here is CASRPAGNYGYTF. CDR3 nucleotide sequence: TGTGCCAGTAGGCCAGCAGGGAACTATGGCTACACCTTC.

The chain combines TRBV11-2 with TRBJ2-5; no reliable D call. The DNA end is a closer match to TRBJ2-7, so the J assignment may be wrong. The germline V gene encodes CDR1 SGHAT and CDR2 FQNNGV. The CDR3 loop spans 12 amino acids. Here the CDR3 DNA reads TGTGCCAGCAGCTGGGGTGGCTACGAGCAGTACTTC. It specifies CASSWGGYEQYF.

J is TRBJ2-1 and V is TRBV28, with 14 positions matching TRBD2. Per germline, CDR1 MDHEN and CDR2 SYDVKM. This CDR3 is 17 amino acids long. The V gene end was trimmed by 4 bases and the J gene end by 7 bases; junction bases not matched to a gene: 9. The CDR3 DNA sequence: TGTGCCAGCAGTTCGCCCCAGACTAGCGGGAGGGCAAATGAGCAGTTCTTC. Residues: CASSSPQTSGRANEQFF.

The table lists this clone with a few counts. V is TRBV19 and J is TRBJ2-2, with D perhaps matching TRBD1 (6 bases). The ends were cut back, 6 bases at V and 6 bases at J, with 20 bases in the middle. The V gene's germline CDR1 is LNHDA and CDR2 SQIVND (reference sequence). This CDR3 is built from 16 residues. CDR3 DNA: TGTGCCAGTAGCCAATTTTTTATACAGGGCGCCGGGGAGCTGTTTTTT. It translates to CASSQFFIQGAGELFF.

CDR3 in amino acids: CASSLFNRDTEAFF. The CDR3 DNA reads TGTGCCAGCAGTTTATTTAATCGGGACACTGAAGCTTTCTTT. The genes are TRBV27 and TRBJ1-1, with unresolved D. The V and J ends lost 1 base and 3 bases respectively, with 9 bases between them. This CDR3 is 14 amino acids long. Germline V lookup: CDR1 MNHEY, CDR2 SMNVEV (reference sequence).

The chain has TRBV7-8 and TRBJ2-1; weak D call: TRBD2 (6 bases). The V gene's germline CDR1 is SGHVS and CDR2 FQNEAQ. V was trimmed by 5 bases and J by 4 bases, leaving 21 bases between them. This CDR3 contains 17 residues. The CDR3 protein is CASSPYLGAGSYNEQFF. The CDR3 DNA is TGTGCCAGCAGCCCTTATTTAGGGGCGGGGTCGTACAATGAGCAGTTCTTC.

CDR3 in amino acids: CASSYSTGNTGELFF. CDR3 nucleotides: TGTGCCAGCAGTTACTCGACAGGGAACACCGGGGAGCTGTTTTTT. The V call is TRBV6-5, the J call TRBJ2-2, with D tentatively TRBD1 (6 bases). This CDR3 has 15 residues. The germline V gene encodes CDR1 MNHEY and CDR2 SVGAGI. Trimming removed 0 bases from V and 1 base from J, with 6 bases in between.